This entry lists 29 T cell receptor beta chains sequenced from one sample in a study of T cell repertoires in cytomegalovirus infection. TCRdb called the reads again in MiXCR, with one record for every CDR3 protein. The sample has 450,000 to 550,000 distinct CDR3 sequences, about two fifths seen once. These receptors' targets are unknown. The sample in question was cultured PBMCs, obtained from culture after CMV antigen stimulation. All receptors derive from a human donor in good health (CMV status not recorded). Some clones in this sample may be carry-over from other donors' samples.

This clonotype was recorded a few times. V and J are TRBV5-6 and TRBJ2-7, with D possibly being TRBD1 (5 bases). Trimming removed 2 bases from V and 1 base from J, with 10 bases in between. The length of the CDR3 is 14 residues. Germline values: CDR1 SGHDT, CDR2 YYEEEE. CDR3 DNA sequence: TGTGCCAGCAGCTTCCAGACAGATTCCTACGAGCAGTACTTC. It translates to CASSFQTDSYEQYF.

The chain joins TRBV30 to TRBJ2-2; 8 nucleotides line up with TRBD1. Germline V gene sequence: CDR1 GTSNPN, CDR2 SVGIG (reference sequence). The length of the CDR3 is 14 residues. V lost 3 bases and J lost 2; bases outside the gene matches: 2. The DNA of the CDR3 is TGTGCCTGGAGGGGACAGGTTAACACCGGGGAGCTGTTTTTT. Translated: CAWRGQVNTGELFF. The variable domain in full, completed from reference TRBV30 and TRBJ2-2, reads SQTIHQWPATLVQPVGSPLSLECTVEGTSNPNLYWYRQAAGRGLQLLFYSVGIGQISSEVPQNLSASRPQDRQFILSSKKLLLSDSGFYLCAWRGQVNTGELFFGEGSRLTVL.

The genes are TRBV3-1 and TRBJ1-4, with D maybe TRBD1 (5 bases). This CDR3 contains 13 residues. Germline V gene lookup returns CDR1 LGHDT and CDR2 YNNKEL (reference sequence). V was clipped by 6 bases and J by 7 bases, with 12 bases between them. The CDR3 region is CASRHAGGEKLFF. CDR3 nucleotides: TGTGCCAGCAGGCACGCCGGGGGTGAAAAACTGTTTTTT. The full variable domain, in which reference TRBV3-1 and TRBJ1-4 provide the parts outside the CDR3, is DTAVSQTPKYLVTQMGNDKSIKCEQNLGHDTMYWYKQDSKKFLKIMFSYNNKELIINETVPNRFSPKSPDKAHLNLHINSLELGDSAVYFCASRHAGGEKLFFGSGTQLSVL.

Many counts were recorded for this clonotype. This chain connects TRBV7-9 to TRBJ2-1; no clear D gene. V was clipped by 3 bases and J by 10 bases, with 7 bases between them. The germline V gene has CDR1 SEHNR and CDR2 FQNEAQ (reference sequence). The CDR3 runs to 11 residues. The CDR3, as DNA: TGTGCCAGCAGCTTTGGGGTAGAGCAGTTCTTC. It is translated as CASSFGVEQFF.

CDR3 region: CSARVSGQLSEKLFF. CDR3 bases: TGCAGTGCTAGAGTTTCGGGACAGCTGAGTGAAAAACTGTTTTTT. The chain uses TRBV20-1 and TRBJ1-4; TRBD1 matches 7 bases. The J segment lost 7 bases and the V segment lost 1 base, leaving 9 bases of the junction unmatched. There are 15 residues in the CDR3. Germline V gives CDR1 DFQATT, CDR2 SNEGSKA (reference sequence).

The genes are TRBV20-1 and TRBJ2-3, with D perhaps TRBD2 (6 bases). The CDR3 extends over 14 amino acids. Germline V CDR1 and CDR2: DFQATT, SNEGSKA (reference sequence). Trimming pared 4 bases from V and 1 base from J, leaving 12 bases between. The CDR3 sequence is CSAMLGGGTDTQYF. The CDR3 DNA is TGCAGTGCTATGTTAGGAGGGGGCACAGATACGCAGTATTTT.

The chain joins TRBV20-1 to TRBJ2-1; D is unclear. Germline CDR1 and CDR2: DFQATT and SNEGSKA (reference sequence). Trimming left V 4 bases short and J 0 bases short, with 7 bases between. The CDR3 has 13 residues. The CDR3, as DNA: TGCAGTGCTATCGAGTTCTCCTACAATGAGCAGTTCTTC. Encoded protein: CSAIEFSYNEQFF.

The CDR3 protein is CASSRDRGYETQYF. In DNA form, the CDR3 reads TGTGCCAGCAGCAGAGACCGGGGGTATGAGACCCAGTACTTC. V is TRBV7-2 and J is TRBJ2-5, with a possible D match to TRBD2 (6 bases). Deletions cut 5 bases from V and 5 bases from J, with 15 bases between. Germline lookup yields CDR1 SGHTA and CDR2 FQGNSA. This CDR3 comprises 14 residues.

J is TRBJ2-5 and V is TRBV7-6; weak D call: TRBD2 (5 bases). Between the trimmed V and J ends, which lost 7 bases and 5 bases, there was a span of 17 bases. This CDR3 is built from 14 residues. Germline V gene data show CDR1 as SGHVS and CDR2 as FNYEAQ. The DNA for the CDR3 is TGTGCCAGCAACTCTTGGGCTAGCAACGAGACCCAGTACTTC. Encoded protein: CASNSWASNETQYF.

The sample holds many counts of this clonotype. The chain is built from TRBV7-2 and TRBJ2-5, with D hard to call. CDR1 is SGHTA, CDR2 FQGNSA, per germline. This CDR3 contains 13 residues. The V end lost 7 bases, the J end lost 7 bases, and 16 bases lay between the germline ends. The CDR3 reads CASTSGVTGTQYF. The CDR3 bases are TGTGCCAGCACCTCTGGAGTAACCGGGACCCAGTACTTC.

The chain combines TRBV7-9 with TRBJ2-7; perhaps TRBD1 as D (6 bases). The CDR3 length is 12 residues. V lost 4 bases and J lost 7, with 11 bases in between. Per the germline V gene, CDR1 is SEHNR and CDR2 is FQNEAQ (reference sequence). The CDR3 nucleotides are TGTGCCAGCAGCTCCCAGGGGACGGAGCAGTACTTC. Translation: CASSSQGTEQYF.

This clonotype was found a few times. The V and J genes are TRBV7-2 and TRBJ2-2; 9 bases match TRBD1. This CDR3 has 18 residues. Germline CDR1 reads SGHTA; CDR2 reads FQGNSA. V trimming: 5 bases; J trimming: 6 bases; junction bases outside the gene matches: 16. CDR3 sequence reads: CASSHRLGTGRAAGELFF. CDR3 nucleotide sequence: TGTGCCAGCAGCCACCGTCTCGGGACAGGGCGCGCCGCCGGGGAGCTGTTTTTT. The whole variable domain, filled in from reference TRBV7-2 and TRBJ2-2, reads GAGVSQSPSNKVTEKGKDVELRCDPISGHTALYWYRQSLGQGLEFLIYFQGNSAPDKSGLPSDRFSAERTGGSVSTLTIQRTQQEDSAVYLCASSHRLGTGRAAGELFFGEGSRLTVL.

The chain recombines TRBV7-6 with TRBJ2-1; D gene ambiguous. The V gene lost 4 bases and the J gene lost 5 bases, with 18 bases spanning the gap. Germline V lookup: CDR1 SGHVS, CDR2 FNYEAQ. CDR3 length: 16 residues. CDR3 nucleotides: TGTGCCAGCAGCTCCCCCAAAGGCTGGGGTGACAATGAGCAGTTCTTC. It is translated as CASSSPKGWGDNEQFF.

A note on this clonotype: The junction and the germline gene differ at one end; a read error may be behind it. This rearrangement joins TRBV12-3 or TRBV12-4 to TRBJ2-3; tentatively, D is TRBD2 (6 bases). The CDR3 sequence is 13 residues long. The CDR3 DNA reads TGTGCCTGCAGCGGGCTTAGCACAGATACGCAGTATTTT. This encodes CACSGLSTDTQYF.

The chain recombines TRBV2 with TRBJ2-2, with 9 bases that match TRBD2. V dropped 6 bases and J dropped 6; count of bases not matched to a gene: 5. This CDR3 spans 14 amino acids. From germline, CDR1 is SNHLY and CDR2 FYNNEI. DNA for the CDR3: TGTGCCAGCAGAGGACAGCGGGGGGCCGGGGAGCTGTTTTTT. Protein product: CASRGQRGAGELFF.

There are a few counts of this clonotype. The chain combines TRBV10-1 with TRBJ1-5; D ambiguous. Germline CDR1 is WNHNN and CDR2 is SYGVQD (reference sequence). CDR3 size: 14 residues. Trimming shortened V by 10 bases and J by 2 bases, and 15 bases separated the two germline ends. CDR3 DNA: TGCGCCACCTTTAATCCCGTGGGCAATCAGCCCCAGCATTTT. It codes for CATFNPVGNQPQHF.

The chain carries TRBV7-6 and TRBJ2-1; TRBD2 might be the D (6 bases). The V and J ends lost 4 bases and 7 bases respectively, with 20 bases between them. This CDR3 has 16 residues. Germline CDR1 reads SGHVS; CDR2 reads FNYEAQ. CDR3 amino acids: CASSSAPGLPKNEQFF. Written as DNA, the CDR3 is TGTGCCAGCAGCTCAGCGCCGGGACTCCCCAAAAATGAGCAGTTCTTC. Variable domain in full (rest from reference TRBV7-6 and TRBJ2-1): GAGVSQSPRYKVTKRGQDVALRCDPISGHVSLYWYRQALGQGPEFLTYFNYEAQQDKSGLPNDRFSAERPEGSISTLTIQRTEQRDSAMYRCASSSAPGLPKNEQFFGPGTRLTVL.

CDR3 coding DNA: TGCGCCAGCAGCCCAAGGGACTTCCGGAACACCGGGGAGCTGTTTTTT. Amino acid sequence: CASSPRDFRNTGELFF. V and J are TRBV4-1 and TRBJ2-2; D possibly corresponds to TRBD2 (6 bases). Trimming took off 4 bases at V and 1 base at J, with 13 bases between the two ends. The CDR3 totals 16 residues. From germline, CDR1 is MGHRA and CDR2 YSYEKL.

The table lists this clonotype with a few counts. This chain uses TRBV7-8 with TRBJ2-1, with D perhaps TRBD2 (6 bases). The CDR3 is made up of 17 amino acids. Germline CDR1 is SGHVS and CDR2 is FQNEAQ. V lost 1 base, J lost 9 bases, and 22 bases lay in between. The CDR3 loop reads CASSLVRLPTRGSEQFF. The DNA for the CDR3 is TGTGCCAGCAGCTTAGTTCGTCTCCCTACGCGGGGTAGTGAGCAGTTCTTC.

The CDR3 DNA reads as TGTGCCAGCAGTTACCTGGTGGAGGCAATAGATACGCAGTATTTT. This codes for CASSYLVEAIDTQYF. V usage is TRBV6-5 and J usage is TRBJ2-3; TRBD2 might be the D (5 bases). V lost 2 bases, J lost 5 bases, and 14 bases lay in between. The CDR3 totals 15 residues. CDR1 and CDR2 from the germline V gene are MNHEY and SVGAGI.

This clonotype turned up a few times. The chain has TRBV7-2 and TRBJ2-2; either TRBD1 or TRBD2 may supply D (6 bases each). The CDR3 is 17 amino acids. CDR1 SGHTA and CDR2 FQGNSA come from the germline V gene. The germline V and J ends were trimmed by 1 base and 1 base, with 13 bases remaining between them. The CDR3 DNA follows: TGTGCCAGCAGCTTAGGGGGGGCGATGGGGAACACCGGGGAGCTGTTTTTT. This codes for CASSLGGAMGNTGELFF. Combining the CDR3 with reference TRBV7-2 and TRBJ2-2 gives the whole variable domain GAGVSQSPSNKVTEKGKDVELRCDPISGHTALYWYRQSLGQGLEFLIYFQGNSAPDKSGLPSDRFSAERTGGSVSTLTIQRTQQEDSAVYLCASSLGGAMGNTGELFFGEGSRLTVL.

This clonotype was counted between two and nine times. The chain recombines TRBV5-4 with TRBJ2-7; D might be TRBD1 (6 bases). The CDR3 extends over 15 amino acids. Germline V gene lookup returns CDR1 SGHNT and CDR2 YYREEE (reference sequence). V dropped 2 bases and J dropped 7 bases, with 19 bases sitting between them. In nucleotides, the CDR3 is TGTGCCAGCAGCTTTATCCCCGGGACATACGATGAGCAGTACTTC. This translates into CASSFIPGTYDEQYF.

The chain joins TRBV7-2 to TRBJ2-2; D is undetermined. The germline gives CDR1 SGHTA, CDR2 FQGNSA. CDR3 length: 15 amino acids. V was trimmed by 5 bases and J by 8 bases, leaving 18 bases between them. CDR3 amino acids: CASSSLITGGGELFF. The CDR3 DNA sequence: TGTGCCAGCAGCAGCTTAATAACGGGTGGTGGGGAGCTGTTTTTT.

The chain is built from TRBV7-2 and TRBJ2-3, with D unclear. Germline CDR1 reads SGHTA; CDR2 reads FQGNSA. The CDR3 sequence is 13 residues long. V gave up 4 bases and J gave up 7 bases, with 12 bases separating them. The CDR3 loop reads CASSSPVRHTQYF. The CDR3 coding sequence is TGTGCCAGCAGCTCCCCCGTAAGACATACGCAGTATTTT.

This clonotype was detected only once. This CDR3 is CSAGQGPTQYF. CDR3 coding DNA: TGCAGTGCGGGCCAAGGTCCTACGCAGTATTTT. The rearrangement joins TRBV20-1 to TRBJ2-3; D is unclear. This CDR3 region has 11 residues. Germline CDR1 reads DFQATT; CDR2 reads SNEGSKA (reference sequence). Trimming cost V 6 bases and J 8 bases, with 12 bases left between them.

There are a few counts of this clonotype. CDR3 protein: CASSDRRTTNEKLFF. In nucleotides, the CDR3 is TGTGCCAGCAGCGACCGACGGACAACTAATGAAAAACTGTTTTTT. The chain employs TRBV7-8 and TRBJ1-4, with D uncertain. This CDR3 spans 15 amino acids. The germline gives CDR1 SGHVS, CDR2 FQNEAQ. The V gene lost 5 bases and the J gene lost 0 bases, with 10 bases spanning the gap.

The chain couples TRBV7-3 to TRBJ2-1; TRBD2 might be the D (6 bases). CDR3 length equals 12 residues. Germline CDR1 and CDR2: SGHTA and FQGTGA. Between the trimmed V and J ends, which lost 4 bases and 9 bases, there was a span of 10 bases. CDR3 in amino acids: CASSSGSSEQFF. The CDR3 DNA is TGTGCCAGCAGCTCCGGGAGTAGTGAGCAGTTCTTC.

This chain joins TRBV29-1 and TRBJ1-4, with TRBD1 matching over 8 bases. V gave up 1 base and J gave up 6 bases; unmatched junction bases: 10. Germline assignment: CDR1 SQVTM and CDR2 ANQGSEA. This CDR3 has 16 amino acids. The CDR3 reads CSVEAATDRDDEKLFF. The CDR3 DNA sequence: TGCAGCGTTGAAGCAGCAACGGACAGGGATGATGAAAAACTGTTTTTT.

The V gene is TRBV4-3, the J gene TRBJ2-5, with D perhaps assigned TRBD1 or TRBD2 (5 bases each). V was cut by 5 bases and J by 2 bases, with 15 bases left in between. Germline loops: CDR1 LGHNA, CDR2 YSLEER. The CDR3 is made up of 15 amino acids. The CDR3 coding sequence is TGCGCCAGCAGCAGAGGGGCTAACGGACAAGAGACCCAGTACTTC. As protein: CASSRGANGQETQYF.